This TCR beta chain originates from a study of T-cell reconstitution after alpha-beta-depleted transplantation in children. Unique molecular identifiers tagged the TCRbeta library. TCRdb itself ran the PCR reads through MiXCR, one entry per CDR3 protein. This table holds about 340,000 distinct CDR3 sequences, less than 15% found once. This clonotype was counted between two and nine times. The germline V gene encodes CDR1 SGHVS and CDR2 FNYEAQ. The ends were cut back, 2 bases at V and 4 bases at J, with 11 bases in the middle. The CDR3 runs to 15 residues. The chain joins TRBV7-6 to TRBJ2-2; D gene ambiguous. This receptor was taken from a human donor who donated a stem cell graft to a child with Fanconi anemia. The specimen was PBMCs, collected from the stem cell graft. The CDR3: CASSLKPRGTGELFF. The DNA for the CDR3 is TGTGCCAGCAGCTTAAAGCCTCGTGGCACCGGGGAGCTGTTTTTT.